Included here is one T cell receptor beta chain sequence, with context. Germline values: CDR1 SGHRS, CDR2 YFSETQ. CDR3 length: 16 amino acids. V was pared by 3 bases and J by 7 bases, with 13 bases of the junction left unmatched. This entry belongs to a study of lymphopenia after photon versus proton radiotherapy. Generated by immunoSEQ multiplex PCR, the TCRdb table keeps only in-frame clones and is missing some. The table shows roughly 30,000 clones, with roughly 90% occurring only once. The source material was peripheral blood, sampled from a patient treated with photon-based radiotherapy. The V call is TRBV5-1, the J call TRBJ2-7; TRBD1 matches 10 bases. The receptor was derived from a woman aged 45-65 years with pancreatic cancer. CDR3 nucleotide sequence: TGCGCCAGCAGCTCGCTCCTAGGACAGGGGGTGAATGAGCAGTACTTC. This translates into CASSSLLGQGVNEQYF. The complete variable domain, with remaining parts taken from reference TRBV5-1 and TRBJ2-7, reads KAGVTQTPRYLIKTRGQQVTLSCSPISGHRSVSWYQQTPGQGLQFLFEYFSETQRNKGNFPGRFSGRQFSNSRSEMNVSTLELGDSALYLCASSSLLGQGVNEQYFGPGTRLTVT.